This record looks at one T cell receptor beta chain sequence and its context. This clone has just a few counts. Its antigen target is currently unknown. Base qualities are not provided; no much larger clone lies one nucleotide away. This sample is part of a study of blood T cell repertoires in COVID-19 (TCRdb year 2020). About the investigation overall: Samples from collaborators originated in the United States, Italy and Spain and spanned both the acute and convalescent phases of COVID-19. The prospective study material was composed of cDNA or gDNA derived from T cells, B-cell-depleted T cells, or PBMCs. Deeply sampled blood TCRbeta repertoires from subjects exposed to, actively infected with, or recovered from COVID-19 were included in the dataset. A freely available public database, intended as a resource for researchers studying the immune response to SARS-CoV-2, is where the repertoires were released. Samples came from the ongoing ImmuneRACE study (first 160 participants) plus 1,254 subjects from 6 global collaborators. Nearly every sample came with metadata listing a de-identified subject ID, COVID-19 status, age in years and sex. Where available, HLA class I and class II types were taken from metadata supplied by the sample provider and were not determined by assay-based typing. Paper-wide results and their limitations: Clinical and demographic metadata were provided uncurated, with the amount varying by source and participant.

V and J are truncated by 4 bases and 5 bases respectively, leaving an intervening sequence of 15 bases. According to the germline V gene (reference sequence), CDR1 reads SGHNT and CDR2 reads YYREEE. The CDR3 runs 14 amino acids, cysteine and phenylalanine included. Of all the DNA, just the CDR3 is kept, 42 bases in frame from base 1. The collaborating institutions used their own protocols to collect whole blood in K2EDTA tubes. For TCRbeta analysis, collaborators shipped samples as frozen whole blood, isolated PBMCs, or DNA extracted from either of those sample types. The immunoSEQ Assay, a bias-controlled multiplex PCR, was used to amplify TCRbeta CDR3 regions from genomic DNA. The original methods were these. The number of nucleated cells in each sample was estimated from the amplification of reference gene primers within the assay. To quantify the absolute abundance of each unique TCRbeta CDR3 rearrangement, sequence reads were collapsed and filtered. For each sample, productive Simpson clonality was calculated as the square root of Simpson's diversity index across productive rearrangements. Imported from immuneACCESS, the table was reduced by TCRdb to in-frame sequences with V and J called. These copies leave out some clones; in studies compared against another copy, an unresolved V gene accounts for under half, and the cause of the remainder is not known. V and J calls and clone size are copied from that table; D and trimming were computed from the DNA. In all, the sample holds 250,000 to 300,000 clones, and roughly 89% of those were seen once. The ten top clones hold 3% of the sample.

The receptor comes from a woman in her thirties with active or convalescent COVID-19. The chain links TRBV5-4 with TRBJ2-5; tentative D gene TRBD2, with 5 bases matching. Sequencing was performed on peripheral blood. The bases are TGTGCCAGCAGCCTGCCGGGGAACGGTGAGACCCAGTACTTC. This sequence encodes CASSLPGNGETQYF. Extended through the reference TRBV5-4 and TRBJ2-5 proteins, this CDR3 yields the full variable domain: ETGVTQSPTHLIKTRGQQVTLRCSSQSGHNTVSWYQQALGQGPQFIFQYYREEENGRGNFPPRFSGLQFPNYSSELNVNALELDDSALYLCASSLPGNGETQYFGPGTRLLVL.